The following is a T cell receptor (beta chain) sequence with its context. TCRdb's copy holds only in-frame clones and misses some; the assay was immunoSEQ multiplex PCR. The sample records 55,000 to 75,000 clones, around 85% being singletons. The record originates from a study of OX40 agonist ivuxolimab in advanced cancers. The V gene lost 7 bases and the J gene lost 3 bases, with 19 bases spanning the gap. The CDR3 sequence is 16 residues long. Looked up from germline, CDR1 is MDHEN and CDR2 is SYDVKM. J is TRBJ1-5 and V is TRBV28; the D is unclear. Sequenced material: CD4+ or CD8+ T cells sorted from blood, taken in a trial of the OX40 agonist ivuxolimab. This receptor was identified in an adult with an advanced solid tumor such as melanoma, head and neck, liver or kidney cancer. DNA for the CDR3: TGTGCCAGCACCTTTAGTGGCAGCTTTTACAATCAGCCCCAGCATTTT. Protein product: CASTFSGSFYNQPQHF.